Listed below are T cell receptor beta chains from one sample, sequenced in a study of blood T cells in healthy people across ages. TCRdb re-analysed the 5' RACE reads in MiXCR, keeping a single row per CDR3 protein. The sample has about 830,000 distinct CDR3 sequences, more than 45% seen once. The material sequenced was blood. These receptors came from a man aged 30-40 years in good health. Both conserved end residues are part of each CDR3. D genes are given only for firm matches. Clone size is shown for a subset of rows, as once, few, many or a class of expanded clone.

CDR3nt: TGTGCCAGCAGCATCCGGGACAGAGGCTCAACCGAGCAGTACTTC; CDR3aa: CASSIRDRGSTEQYF; abundance: once; d_gene: TRBD1; v_gene: TRBV3-1; j_gene: TRBJ2-7
CDR3nt: TGTGCCAGCAGTTTACCGGCACTAGAGACCCAGTACTTC; CDR3aa: CASSLPALETQYF; abundance: .; d_gene: .; v_gene: TRBV28; j_gene: TRBJ2-5
CDR3nt: TGCAGTGCTATCTCACTAGCGGGAGGACGGGAGACCCAGTACTTC; CDR3aa: CSAISLAGGRETQYF; abundance: .; d_gene: TRBD2; v_gene: TRBV20-1; j_gene: TRBJ2-5
CDR3nt: TGTGCCAGCAGCGTTACCCTGGGGAGGGGCACAGATACGCAGTATTTT; CDR3aa: CASSVTLGRGTDTQYF; abundance: .; d_gene: TRBD2; v_gene: TRBV9; j_gene: TRBJ2-3
CDR3nt: TGTGCCAGCAGCTTCGCCAGCGGGAGTGTAGGGACCCAGTACTTC; CDR3aa: CASSFASGSVGTQYF; abundance: many; d_gene: TRBD2; v_gene: TRBV11-2; j_gene: TRBJ2-5
CDR3nt: TGTGCCATCAGTGGACCCCCAGGGGGGGGGCTCGGTGAAGCTTTCTTT; CDR3aa: CAISGPPGGGLGEAFF; abundance: .; d_gene: TRBD1; v_gene: TRBV10-3; j_gene: TRBJ1-1
CDR3nt: TGTGCCAGCAGCCAAGACGATGATGGGGGTTGGGGCTACGAGCAGTACTTC; CDR3aa: CASSQDDDGGWGYEQYF; abundance: .; d_gene: .; v_gene: TRBV4-2; j_gene: TRBJ2-7
CDR3nt: TGCGCCAGCAGCCGGGACTTGGACAACGAGCAGTACTTC; CDR3aa: CASSRDLDNEQYF; abundance: .; d_gene: .; v_gene: TRBV5-1; j_gene: TRBJ2-7
CDR3nt: TGTGCCAGCAGTTCGCCGGACAGGGGACGCAATGAGCAGTTCTTC; CDR3aa: CASSSPDRGRNEQFF; abundance: .; d_gene: TRBD1; v_gene: TRBV6-5; j_gene: TRBJ2-1
CDR3nt: TGTGCCAGCAGCTTAGTGAGTCCCTTAGCGGGGTCCTACGAGCAGTACTTC; CDR3aa: CASSLVSPLAGSYEQYF; abundance: .; d_gene: TRBD2; v_gene: TRBV7-8; j_gene: TRBJ2-7
CDR3nt: TGCGCCAGCAGCGGTGGGGCGGGAGGCGAGCAGTACTTC; CDR3aa: CASSGGAGGEQYF; abundance: .; d_gene: TRBD2; v_gene: TRBV5-1; j_gene: TRBJ2-7
CDR3nt: TGTGCCATCAGTTATACAGGGGAGTTCGACACTGAAGCTTTCTTT; CDR3aa: CAISYTGEFDTEAFF; abundance: few; d_gene: TRBD1; v_gene: TRBV10-3; j_gene: TRBJ1-1
CDR3nt: TGTGCCAGCAGCCCCGGGACCCAGCGGAATGAGCAGTACTTC; CDR3aa: CASSPGTQRNEQYF; abundance: .; d_gene: .; v_gene: TRBV6-6; j_gene: TRBJ2-5
CDR3nt: TGCGCCAGCAGCCTAAGCCTAGCGGGAGGAGTTGAGCAGTTCTTC; CDR3aa: CASSLSLAGGVEQFF; abundance: .; d_gene: TRBD2; v_gene: TRBV4-3; j_gene: TRBJ2-1
CDR3nt: TGTGCCTGGAGTGTAGCAGGGGGAAGGTACGAGCAGTACTTC; CDR3aa: CAWSVAGGRYEQYF; abundance: .; d_gene: TRBD1; v_gene: TRBV30; j_gene: TRBJ2-7
CDR3nt: TGTGCCAGCAGTTTACCCTCGGGATCCACCTACGAGCAGTACTTC; CDR3aa: CASSLPSGSTYEQYF; abundance: .; d_gene: .; v_gene: TRBV27; j_gene: TRBJ2-7
CDR3nt: TGTGCCAGCAGTCTCGTTCCAGCAGCCAAAAACATTCAGTACTTC; CDR3aa: CASSLVPAAKNIQYF; abundance: .; d_gene: .; v_gene: TRBV28; j_gene: TRBJ2-4
CDR3nt: TGCAGTGCTACTATGGTCGCAGACTACGAGCAGTACTTC; CDR3aa: CSATMVADYEQYF; abundance: .; d_gene: .; v_gene: TRBV20-1; j_gene: TRBJ2-7